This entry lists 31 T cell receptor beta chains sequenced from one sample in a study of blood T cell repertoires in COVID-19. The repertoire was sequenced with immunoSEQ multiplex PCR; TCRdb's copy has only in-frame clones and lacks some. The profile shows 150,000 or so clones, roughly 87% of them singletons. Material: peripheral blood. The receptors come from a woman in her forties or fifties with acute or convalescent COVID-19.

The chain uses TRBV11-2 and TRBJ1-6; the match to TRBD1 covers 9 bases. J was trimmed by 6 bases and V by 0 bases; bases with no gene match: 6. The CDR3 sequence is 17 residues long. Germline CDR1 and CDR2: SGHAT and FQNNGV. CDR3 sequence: CASSLEGTGFLNSPLHF. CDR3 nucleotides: TGTGCCAGCAGCTTAGAGGGGACAGGGTTCCTTAATTCACCCCTCCACTTT.

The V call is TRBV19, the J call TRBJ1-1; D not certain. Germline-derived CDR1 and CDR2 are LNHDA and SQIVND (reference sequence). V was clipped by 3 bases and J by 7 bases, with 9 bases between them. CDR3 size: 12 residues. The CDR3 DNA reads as TGTGCCAGTAGTATGGGAGGGTATGAAGCTTTCTTT. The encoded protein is CASSMGGYEAFF.

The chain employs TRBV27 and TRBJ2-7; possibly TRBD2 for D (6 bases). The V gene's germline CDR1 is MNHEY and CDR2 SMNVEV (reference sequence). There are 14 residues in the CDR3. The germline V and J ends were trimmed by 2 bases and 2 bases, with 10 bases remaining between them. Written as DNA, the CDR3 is TGTGCCAGCAGTTTAAAGGTAGCGGCCTACGAGCAGTACTTC. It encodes CASSLKVAAYEQYF.

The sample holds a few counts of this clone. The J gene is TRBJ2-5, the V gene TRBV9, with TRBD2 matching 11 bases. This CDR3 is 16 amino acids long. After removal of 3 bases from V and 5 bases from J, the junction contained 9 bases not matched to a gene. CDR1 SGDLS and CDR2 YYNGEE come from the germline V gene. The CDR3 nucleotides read TGTGCCAGCAGCGCGTCCACTAGCGGGGGCTGGGAGACCCAGTACTTC. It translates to CASSASTSGGWETQYF. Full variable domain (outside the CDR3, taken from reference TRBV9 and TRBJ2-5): DSGVTQTPKHLITATGQRVTLRCSPRSGDLSVYWYQQSLDQGLQFLIQYYNGEERAKGNILERFSAQQFPDLHSELNLSSLELGDSALYFCASSASTSGGWETQYFGPGTRLLVL.

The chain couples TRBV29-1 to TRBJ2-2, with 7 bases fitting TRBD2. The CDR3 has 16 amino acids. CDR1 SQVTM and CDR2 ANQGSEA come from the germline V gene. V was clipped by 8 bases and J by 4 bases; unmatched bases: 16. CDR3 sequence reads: CSPVGGEGVLTGELFF. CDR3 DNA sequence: TGCAGCCCGGTGGGGGGGGAGGGAGTCCTCACCGGGGAGCTGTTTTTT.

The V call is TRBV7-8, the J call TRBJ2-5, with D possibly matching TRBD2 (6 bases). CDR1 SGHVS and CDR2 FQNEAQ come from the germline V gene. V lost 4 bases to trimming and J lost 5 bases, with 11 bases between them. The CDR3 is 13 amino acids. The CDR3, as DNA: TGTGCCAGCAGCTGGGCGGGACCGGAGACCCAGTACTTC. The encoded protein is CASSWAGPETQYF.

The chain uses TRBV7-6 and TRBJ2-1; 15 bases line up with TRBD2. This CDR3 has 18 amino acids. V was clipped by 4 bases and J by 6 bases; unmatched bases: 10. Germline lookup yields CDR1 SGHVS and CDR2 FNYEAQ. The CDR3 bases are TGTGCCAGCAGCTCAAGGGGGACTAGCGGGAGGTCGATCAATGAGCAGTTCTTC. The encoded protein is CASSSRGTSGRSINEQFF.

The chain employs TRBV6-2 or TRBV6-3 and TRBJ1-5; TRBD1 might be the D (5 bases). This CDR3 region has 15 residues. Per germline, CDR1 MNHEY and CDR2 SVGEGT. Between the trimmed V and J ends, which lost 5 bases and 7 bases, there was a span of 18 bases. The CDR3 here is CASSRMGRGGQPQHF. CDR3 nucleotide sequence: TGTGCCAGCAGTCGAATGGGACGTGGGGGGCAGCCCCAGCATTTT.

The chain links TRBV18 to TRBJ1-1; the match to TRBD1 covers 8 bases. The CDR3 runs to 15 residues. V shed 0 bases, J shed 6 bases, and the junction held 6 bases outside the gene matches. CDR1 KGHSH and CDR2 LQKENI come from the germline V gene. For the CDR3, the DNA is TGTGCCAGCTCACCACCGGGACAGGTTAGCCCTGAAGCTTTCTTT. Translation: CASSPPGQVSPEAFF. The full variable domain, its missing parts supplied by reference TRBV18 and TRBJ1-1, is NAGVMQNPRHLVRRRGQEARLRCSPMKGHSHVYWYRQLPEEGLKFMVYLQKENIIDESGMPKERFSAEFPKEGPSILRIQQVVRGDSAAYFCASSPPGQVSPEAFFGQGTRLTVV.

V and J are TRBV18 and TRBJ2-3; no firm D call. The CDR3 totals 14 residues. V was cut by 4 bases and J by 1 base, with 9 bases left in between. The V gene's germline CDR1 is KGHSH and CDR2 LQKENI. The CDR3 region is CASSRRQGTDTQYF. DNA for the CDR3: TGTGCCAGCTCACGACGGCAGGGCACAGATACGCAGTATTTT.

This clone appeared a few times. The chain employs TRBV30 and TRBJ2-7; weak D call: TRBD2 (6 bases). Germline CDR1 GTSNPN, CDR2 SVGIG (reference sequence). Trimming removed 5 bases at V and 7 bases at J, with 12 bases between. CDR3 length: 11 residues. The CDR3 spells CAWSTAGEQYF. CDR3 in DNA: TGTGCCTGGTCGACCGCGGGGGAGCAGTACTTC.

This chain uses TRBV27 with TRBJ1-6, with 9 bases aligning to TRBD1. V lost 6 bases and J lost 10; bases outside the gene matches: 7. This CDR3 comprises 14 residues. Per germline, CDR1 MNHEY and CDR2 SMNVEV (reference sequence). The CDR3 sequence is CASRGGTGQSPLHF. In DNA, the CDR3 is TGTGCCAGCAGGGGCGGGACAGGGCAATCACCCCTCCACTTT.

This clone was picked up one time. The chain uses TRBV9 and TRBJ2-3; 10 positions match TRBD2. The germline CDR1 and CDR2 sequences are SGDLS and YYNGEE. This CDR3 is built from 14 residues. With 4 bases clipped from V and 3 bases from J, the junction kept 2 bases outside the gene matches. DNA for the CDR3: TGTGCCAGCAGCCTTAGCGGGAGGACAGATACGCAGTATTTT. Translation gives CASSLSGRTDTQYF.

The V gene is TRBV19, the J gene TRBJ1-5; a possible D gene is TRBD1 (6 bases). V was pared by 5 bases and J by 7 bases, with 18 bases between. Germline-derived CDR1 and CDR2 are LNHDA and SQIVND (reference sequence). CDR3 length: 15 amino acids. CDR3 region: CASSPGQIVSQPQHF. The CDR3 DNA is TGTGCCAGTAGTCCAGGACAGATCGTGTCCCAGCCCCAGCATTTT.

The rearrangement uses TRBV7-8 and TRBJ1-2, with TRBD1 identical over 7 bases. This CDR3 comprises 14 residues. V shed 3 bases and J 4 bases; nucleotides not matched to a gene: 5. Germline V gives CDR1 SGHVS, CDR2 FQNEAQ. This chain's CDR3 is CASSLYRGAYGYTF. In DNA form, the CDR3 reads TGTGCCAGCAGCTTGTACAGGGGTGCCTATGGCTACACCTTC.

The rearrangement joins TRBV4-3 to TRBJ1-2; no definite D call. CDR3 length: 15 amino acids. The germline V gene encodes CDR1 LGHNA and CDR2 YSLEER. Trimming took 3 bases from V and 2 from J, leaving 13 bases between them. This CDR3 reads CASSQGHLRNYGYTF. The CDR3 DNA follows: TGCGCCAGCAGCCAGGGCCACCTAAGGAACTATGGCTACACCTTC.

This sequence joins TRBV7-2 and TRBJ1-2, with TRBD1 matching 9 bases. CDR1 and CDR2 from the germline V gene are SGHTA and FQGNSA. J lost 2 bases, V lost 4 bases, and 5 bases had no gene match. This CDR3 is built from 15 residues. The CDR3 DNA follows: TGTGCCAGCAGCTCCCCCGGGACAGGGAACTATGGCTACACCTTC. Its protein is CASSSPGTGNYGYTF. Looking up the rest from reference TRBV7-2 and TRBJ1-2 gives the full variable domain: GAGVSQSPSNKVTEKGKDVELRCDPISGHTALYWYRQSLGQGLEFLIYFQGNSAPDKSGLPSDRFSAERTGGSVSTLTIQRTQQEDSAVYLCASSSPGTGNYGYTFGSGTRLTVV.

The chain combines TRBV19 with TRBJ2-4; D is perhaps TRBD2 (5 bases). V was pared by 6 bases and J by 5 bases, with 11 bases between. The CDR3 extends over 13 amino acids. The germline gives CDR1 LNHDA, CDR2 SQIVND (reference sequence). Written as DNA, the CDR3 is TGTGCCAGTAGCGCTAGCACTCAAAACATTCAGTACTTC. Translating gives CASSASTQNIQYF.

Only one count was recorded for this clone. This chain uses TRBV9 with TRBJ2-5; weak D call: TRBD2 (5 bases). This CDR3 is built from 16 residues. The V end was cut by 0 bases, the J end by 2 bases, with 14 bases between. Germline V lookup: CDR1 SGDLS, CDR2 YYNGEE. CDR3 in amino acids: CASSVAPSSGQETQYF. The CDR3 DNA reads TGTGCCAGCAGCGTAGCTCCTAGTTCGGGGCAAGAGACCCAGTACTTC.

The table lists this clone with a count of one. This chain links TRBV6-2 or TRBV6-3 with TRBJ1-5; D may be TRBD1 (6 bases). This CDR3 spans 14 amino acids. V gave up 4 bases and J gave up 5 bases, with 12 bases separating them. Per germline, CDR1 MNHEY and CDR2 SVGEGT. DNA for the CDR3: TGTGCCAGCAGTTCCGGGACACATTATCAGCCCCAGCATTTT. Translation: CASSSGTHYQPQHF.

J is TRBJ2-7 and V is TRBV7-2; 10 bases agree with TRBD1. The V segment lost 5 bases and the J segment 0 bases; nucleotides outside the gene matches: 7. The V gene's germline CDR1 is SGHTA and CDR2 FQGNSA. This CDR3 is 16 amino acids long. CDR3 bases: TGTGCCAGCAGCCTTACCGGGACAGGGGACTCCTACGAGCAGTACTTC. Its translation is CASSLTGTGDSYEQYF.

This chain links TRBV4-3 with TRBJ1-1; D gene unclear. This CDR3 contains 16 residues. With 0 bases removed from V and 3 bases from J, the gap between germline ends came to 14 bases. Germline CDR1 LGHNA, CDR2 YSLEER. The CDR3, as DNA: TGCGCCAGCAGCCAAGATCTTGCGGGGTGGGACACTGAAGCTTTCTTT. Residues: CASSQDLAGWDTEAFF.

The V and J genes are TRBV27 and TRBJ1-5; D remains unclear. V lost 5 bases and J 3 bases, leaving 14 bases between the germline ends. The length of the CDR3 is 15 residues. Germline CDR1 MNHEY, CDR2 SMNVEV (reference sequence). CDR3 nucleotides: TGTGCCAGCAGTCCGAGGCCGGAAATCAATCAGCCCCAGCATTTT. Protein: CASSPRPEINQPQHF.

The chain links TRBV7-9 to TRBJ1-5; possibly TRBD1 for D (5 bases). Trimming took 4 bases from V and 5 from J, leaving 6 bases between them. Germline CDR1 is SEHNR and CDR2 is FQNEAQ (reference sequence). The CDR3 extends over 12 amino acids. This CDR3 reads CASSSTDQPQHF. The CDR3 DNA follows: TGTGCCAGCAGCTCGACAGATCAGCCCCAGCATTTT.

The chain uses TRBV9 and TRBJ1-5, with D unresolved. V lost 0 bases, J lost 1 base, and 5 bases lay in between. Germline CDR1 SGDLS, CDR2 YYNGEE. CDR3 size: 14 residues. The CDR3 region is CASSVGTSNQPQHF. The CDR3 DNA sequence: TGTGCCAGCAGCGTAGGTACAAGCAATCAGCCCCAGCATTTT.

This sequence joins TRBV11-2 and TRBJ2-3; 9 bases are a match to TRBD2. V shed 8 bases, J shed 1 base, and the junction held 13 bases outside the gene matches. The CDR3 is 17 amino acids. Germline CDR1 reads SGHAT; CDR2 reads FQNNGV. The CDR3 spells CASCRLAGGLGTDTQYF. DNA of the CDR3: TGTGCCAGCTGCCGGTTGGCGGGGGGGCTGGGCACAGATACGCAGTATTTT.

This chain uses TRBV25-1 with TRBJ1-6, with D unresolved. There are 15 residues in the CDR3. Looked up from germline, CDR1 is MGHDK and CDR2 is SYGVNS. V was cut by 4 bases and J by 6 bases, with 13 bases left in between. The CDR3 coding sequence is TGTGCCAGCAGTGGATGGGAGATACTTAATTCACCCCTCCACTTT. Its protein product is CASSGWEILNSPLHF.

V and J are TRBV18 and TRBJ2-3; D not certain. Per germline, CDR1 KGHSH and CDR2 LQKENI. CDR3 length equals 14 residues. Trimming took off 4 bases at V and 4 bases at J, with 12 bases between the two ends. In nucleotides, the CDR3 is TGTGCCAGCTCACAAACCGTCGGTTCAGATACGCAGTATTTT. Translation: CASSQTVGSDTQYF.

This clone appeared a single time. Here the CDR3 reads CASSPRPTGGYYNEQFF. The CDR3 region has the DNA TGTGCCAGCAGTCCGAGGCCCACAGGGGGCTACTACAATGAGCAGTTCTTC. The chain links TRBV25-1 to TRBJ2-1, with 9 bases aligning to TRBD1. The CDR3 runs 17 residues. Trimming at V came to 5 bases and at J to 3 bases, leaving 11 bases not matched to a gene. Germline V gene data show CDR1 as MGHDK and CDR2 as SYGVNS.

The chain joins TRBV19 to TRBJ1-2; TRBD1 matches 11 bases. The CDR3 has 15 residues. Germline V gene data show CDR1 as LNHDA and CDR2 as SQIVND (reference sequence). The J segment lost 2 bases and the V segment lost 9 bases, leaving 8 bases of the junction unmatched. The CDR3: CASRIGDRGNYGYTF. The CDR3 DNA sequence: TGTGCCAGCAGAATTGGGGACAGGGGGAACTATGGCTACACCTTC.

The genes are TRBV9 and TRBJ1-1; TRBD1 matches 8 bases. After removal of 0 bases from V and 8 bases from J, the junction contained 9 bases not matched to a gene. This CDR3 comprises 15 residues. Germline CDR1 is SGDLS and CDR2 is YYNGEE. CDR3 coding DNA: TGTGCCAGCAGCGTAGGGACGACAGGGGCGATAGAAGCTTTCTTT. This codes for CASSVGTTGAIEAFF.